These 13 T cell receptor beta chains originate from one sample sequenced in a study of OX40 agonist ivuxolimab in advanced cancers. The protocol was immunoSEQ multiplex PCR, while the TCRdb copy is restricted to in-frame clones and leaves out a portion. The sample carries around 70,000 clones, roughly four fifths recorded once. Sequenced material: CD4+ or CD8+ T cells sorted from blood, taken in a trial of the OX40 agonist ivuxolimab. These receptors all stem from an adult with an advanced solid tumor such as melanoma, head and neck, liver or kidney cancer.

This chain uses TRBV28 with TRBJ2-2; D may correspond to TRBD1 or TRBD2 (5 bases each). The CDR3 consists of 15 residues. The germline V and J ends were trimmed by 6 bases and 8 bases, with 19 bases remaining between them. Germline V gives CDR1 MDHEN, CDR2 SYDVKM. The CDR3 sequence: CASSLQDFTRGELFF. CDR3 sequence (DNA): TGTGCCAGCAGCTTACAGGACTTTACTAGGGGGGAGCTGTTTTTT.

This chain links TRBV9 with TRBJ2-3; D gene unclear. V lost 9 bases and J 0 bases, leaving 17 bases between the germline ends. Germline CDR1 is SGDLS and CDR2 is YYNGEE. The CDR3 length is 15 residues. Here the CDR3 reads CAILVGPHSTDTQYF. In DNA, the CDR3 is TGTGCCATCCTCGTCGGGCCCCATAGCACAGATACGCAGTATTTT. Full variable domain (rest looked up from reference TRBV9 and TRBJ2-3): DSGVTQTPKHLITATGQRVTLRCSPRSGDLSVYWYQQSLDQGLQFLIQYYNGEERAKGNILERFSAQQFPDLHSELNLSSLELGDSALYFCAILVGPHSTDTQYFGPGTRLTVL.

CDR3 protein: CASSLNWAGTEAFF. CDR3 sequence (DNA): TGTGCCAGCAGCTTAAATTGGGCGGGGACTGAAGCTTTCTTT. The V gene is TRBV7-3, the J gene TRBJ1-1; D ambiguous. CDR1 is SGHTA, CDR2 FQGTGA, per germline. V lost 1 base, J lost 5 bases, and 11 bases lay in between. The CDR3 loop spans 14 amino acids. The variable domain in full, completed from reference TRBV7-3 and TRBJ1-1, reads GAGVSQTPSNKVTEKGKYVELRCDPISGHTALYWYRQSLGQGPEFLIYFQGTGAADDSGLPNDRFFAVRPEGSVSTLKIQRTERGDSAVYLCASSLNWAGTEAFFGQGTRLTVV.

The chain joins TRBV10-1 to TRBJ2-5; TRBD2 matches at 9 bases. V shed 6 bases, J shed 2 bases, and the junction held 10 bases outside the gene matches. This CDR3 has 16 amino acids. From germline, CDR1 is WNHNN and CDR2 SYGVQD (reference sequence). CDR3 nucleotide sequence: TGCGCCAGCAGGCTGGTAGCGGGAGAGGTGCAAGAGACCCAGTACTTC. Translation gives CASRLVAGEVQETQYF.

The gene calls are TRBV27 and TRBJ2-4, with a tentative D call TRBD1 (6 bases). CDR3 length: 12 amino acids. Trimming pared 8 bases from V and 3 bases from J, leaving 8 bases between. The germline V gene has CDR1 MNHEY and CDR2 SMNVEV (reference sequence). CDR3 sequence: CASGQHKNIQYF. DNA for the CDR3: TGTGCCAGCGGACAGCACAAAAACATTCAGTACTTC.

The rearrangement uses TRBV14 and TRBJ2-1; tentative D call: TRBD2 (6 bases). Looked up from germline, CDR1 is SGHDN and CDR2 is FVKESK. This CDR3 spans 16 amino acids. V was trimmed by 7 bases and J by 0 bases, leaving 16 bases between them. The CDR3 spells CASTPAGFSSYNEQFF. DNA of the CDR3: TGTGCCAGCACCCCGGCGGGATTTAGCTCCTACAATGAGCAGTTCTTC.

This chain links TRBV30 with TRBJ1-2, with TRBD1 matching 8 bases. V lost 0 bases, J lost 3 bases, and 6 bases stayed unmatched. CDR1 and CDR2 from the germline V gene are GTSNPN and SVGIG (reference sequence). The CDR3 length is 15 residues. CDR3 sequence reads: CAWSVASGGYYGYTF. CDR3 DNA: TGTGCCTGGAGTGTGGCATCAGGGGGCTACTATGGCTACACCTTC.

The chain links TRBV28 to TRBJ1-2, with D perhaps TRBD1 (6 bases). There are 14 residues in the CDR3. V lost 4 bases to trimming and J lost 5 bases, with 14 bases between them. The V gene's germline CDR1 is MDHEN and CDR2 SYDVKM. CDR3 sequence reads: CASSSTGKQYGYTF. In nucleotides, the CDR3 is TGTGCCAGCAGTTCAACAGGGAAGCAGTATGGCTACACCTTC.

This chain links TRBV28 with TRBJ1-2, with D maybe TRBD1 (6 bases). The CDR3 is 13 residues long. Germline values: CDR1 MDHEN, CDR2 SYDVKM. The germline V and J ends were trimmed by 6 bases and 4 bases, with 12 bases remaining between them. For the CDR3, the DNA is TGTGCCAGCAGGGACGGACAGCTCTATGGCTACACCTTC. Residues: CASRDGQLYGYTF.

Only a few counts were recorded for this clone. Other DNA sequences in the same sample also yield this CDR3. CDR3 sequence: CASSPNRGQGGYTF. CDR3 bases: TGTGCCAGCAGCCCAAACAGGGGGCAGGGTGGCTACACCTTC. The chain uses TRBV7-2 and TRBJ1-2, with TRBD1 matching over 9 bases. The germline V gene encodes CDR1 SGHTA and CDR2 FQGNSA. V shed 5 bases and J 7 bases; nucleotides not matched to a gene: 8. The CDR3 is 14 residues long.

J is TRBJ2-1 and V is TRBV7-9; 9 positions match TRBD2. The CDR3 is made up of 15 amino acids. V gave up 5 bases and J gave up 0 bases; unmatched junction bases: 2. The germline V gene has CDR1 SEHNR and CDR2 FQNEAQ (reference sequence). CDR3 sequence reads: CASSPSGTSYNEQFF. In DNA form, the CDR3 reads TGTGCCAGCAGCCCTAGCGGGACCTCCTACAATGAGCAGTTCTTC.

V usage is TRBV5-4 and J usage is TRBJ2-3; D is undetermined. Germline V lookup: CDR1 SGHNT, CDR2 YYREEE (reference sequence). The CDR3 runs to 13 residues. V was clipped by 0 bases and J by 2 bases, with 4 bases between them. The CDR3 sequence: CASSLEFTDTQYF. CDR3 sequence (DNA): TGTGCCAGCAGCTTGGAATTCACAGATACGCAGTATTTT.

This chain links TRBV28 with TRBJ2-1, with a tentative D call TRBD2 (5 bases). The V gene lost 7 bases and the J gene lost 5 bases, with 15 bases spanning the gap. CDR3 size: 14 residues. Germline assignment: CDR1 MDHEN and CDR2 SYDVKM. The chain's CDR3 is CASKRERIDNEQFF. For the CDR3, the DNA is TGTGCCAGCAAGAGGGAAAGGATTGACAATGAGCAGTTCTTC.